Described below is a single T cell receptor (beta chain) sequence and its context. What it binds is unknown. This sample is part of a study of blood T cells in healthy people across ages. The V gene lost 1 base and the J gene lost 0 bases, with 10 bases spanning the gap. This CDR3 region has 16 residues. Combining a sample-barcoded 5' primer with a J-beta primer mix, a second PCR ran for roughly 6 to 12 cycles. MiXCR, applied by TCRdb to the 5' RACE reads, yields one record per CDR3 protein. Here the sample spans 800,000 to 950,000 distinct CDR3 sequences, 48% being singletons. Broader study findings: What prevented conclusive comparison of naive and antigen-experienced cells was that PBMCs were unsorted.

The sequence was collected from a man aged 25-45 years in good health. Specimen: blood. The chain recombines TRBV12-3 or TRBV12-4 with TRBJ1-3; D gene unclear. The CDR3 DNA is TGTGCCAGCAGTTTAGGCGGTAGTTACTCTGGAAACACCATATATTTT. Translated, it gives CASSLGGSYSGNTIYF.